The clone carrying this T cell receptor beta chain was counted between two and nine times. This CDR3 has 14 residues. From germline, CDR1 is SGHDN and CDR2 FVKESK. The ends were cut back, 0 bases at V and 2 bases at J, with 7 bases in the middle. This sample was taken from a study of blood T cell repertoires in COVID-19. Produced via immunoSEQ multiplex PCR; TCRdb's table is partial and in-frame only. The profile shows about 310,000 clones, approximately 85% of them singletons. Specimen: PBMCs or T cells enriched from blood (not recorded which). The V call is TRBV14, the J call TRBJ1-2; D is unclear. This TCR was recovered from a young man who had recovered from COVID-19. This CDR3 is CASSQDRVNYGYTF. As DNA, the CDR3 is TGTGCCAGCAGCCAAGATCGAGTGAACTATGGCTACACCTTC.